This TCR beta chain was recovered during a study of blood T cell repertoires in COVID-19. The overall study: Both acute and convalescent COVID-19 samples were obtained from the United States, Italy and Spain. The cDNA or gDNA used as material had been derived from T cells, B-cell-depleted T cells, or PBMCs.

In the original analysis: Reference gene primer amplification gave nucleated cell count estimates. Profiled with immunoSEQ multiplex PCR; TCRdb holds only in-frame clones, not every one. Clone size and the V and J calls come from that table; the DNA yielded D and trimming. The sample holds fewer than 300,000 clones; about 68% are singletons and the top ten take around 3.4%. The CDR3 is made up of 15 amino acids. V was cut by 0 bases and J by 5 bases, with 13 bases left in between. The germline CDR1 and CDR2 sequences are LNHNV and YYDKDF (reference sequence). The origin of this receptor is a woman aged 80 or over with acute or convalescent COVID-19. The sample comprised peripheral blood. The chain couples TRBV15 to TRBJ2-5, with D maybe TRBD2 (5 bases). The CDR3 spells CATSRDGLATETQYF. Here the CDR3 DNA reads TGTGCCACCAGCAGAGATGGGCTAGCTACGGAGACCCAGTACTTC. Together with reference TRBV15 and TRBJ2-5, the CDR3 gives the full variable domain: DAMVIQNPRYQVTQFGKPVTLSCSQTLNHNVMYWYQQKSSQAPKLLFHYYDKDFNNEADTPDNFQSRRPNTSFCFLDIRSPGLGDTAMYLCATSRDGLATETQYFGPGTRLLVL.